This entry lists 26 T cell receptor beta chains sequenced from one sample in a study of coeliac disease. Measured with immunoSEQ multiplex PCR; TCRdb has only the in-frame clones, and not every one. The table shows around 4,000 clones, with 62% occurring only once. The source material was intraepithelial lymphocytes from the gut. These receptors were collected from a woman between 18 and 29 years old with active celiac disease.

In its sample, this clone was seen a few times. The V and J genes are TRBV4-1 and TRBJ2-1; D unresolved. From germline, CDR1 is MGHRA and CDR2 YSYEKL. The CDR3 loop spans 13 amino acids. V lost 5 bases to trimming and J lost 8 bases, with 13 bases between them. The CDR3 DNA reads TGCGCCAGCAGCTCTGTGATCGACTATGAGCAGTTCTTC. Its protein product is CASSSVIDYEQFF.

The V gene is TRBV28, the J gene TRBJ1-1; D uncertain. Germline V gene data show CDR1 as MDHEN and CDR2 as SYDVKM. V gave up 5 bases and J gave up 1 base, with 14 bases separating them. There are 15 residues in the CDR3. This CDR3 reads CASSPYGGGNTEAFF. DNA of the CDR3: TGTGCCAGCAGTCCCTATGGCGGCGGGAACACTGAAGCTTTCTTT.

The rearrangement links TRBV4-2 to TRBJ2-7; TRBD2 is a possible D gene (5 bases). This CDR3 spans 16 amino acids. CDR1 is LGHNA, CDR2 YNFKEQ, per germline. Trimming took off 0 bases at V and 0 bases at J, with 12 bases between the two ends. DNA for the CDR3: TGTGCCAGCAGCCAAGACCCTAGCAGCCCCTCCTACGAGCAGTACTTC. It codes for CASSQDPSSPSYEQYF.

The rearrangement uses TRBV18 and TRBJ2-1, with TRBD1 as a possible D gene (6 bases). CDR3 length equals 17 residues. CDR1 KGHSH and CDR2 LQKENI come from the germline V gene. Trimming cost V 4 bases and J 4 bases, with 20 bases left between them. CDR3 loop: CASSLYPAGTLYNEQFF. DNA of the CDR3: TGTGCCAGCTCACTCTACCCGGCAGGGACATTGTACAATGAGCAGTTCTTC.

The V call is TRBV7-9, the J call TRBJ2-7; 7 bases are a match to TRBD1. V trimming: 5 bases; J trimming: 2 bases; junction bases outside the gene matches: 9. The CDR3 sequence is 15 residues long. CDR1 and CDR2 from the germline V gene are SEHNR and FQNEAQ (reference sequence). CDR3 in amino acids: CASSTLPGQTYEQYF. Here the CDR3 DNA reads TGTGCCAGCAGCACCTTACCGGGACAGACCTACGAGCAGTACTTC. Full variable domain (outside the CDR3, taken from reference TRBV7-9 and TRBJ2-7): DTGVSQNPRHKITKRGQNVTFRCDPISEHNRLYWYRQTLGQGPEFLTYFQNEAQLEKSRLLSDRFSAERPKGSFSTLEIQRTEQGDSAMYLCASSTLPGQTYEQYFGPGTRLTVT.

In this sample, this clone turned up a few times. The junction departs from germline at one end; a sequencing error may be responsible. The CDR3 bases are TGTGCCAGCTCACCTCTACAGTTGTTC. Amino acids: CASSPLQLF. This chain joins TRBV18 and TRBJ2-7, with no clear D. This CDR3 has 9 amino acids. Germline CDR1 reads KGHSH; CDR2 reads LQKENI.

The chain uses TRBV4-2 and TRBJ2-7; possibly TRBD2 for D (6 bases). This CDR3 is 14 amino acids long. Germline V CDR1 and CDR2: LGHNA, YNFKEQ. The ends were cut back, 7 bases at V and 0 bases at J, with 13 bases in the middle. CDR3 sequence: CASTWDWGSYEQYF. CDR3 nucleotide sequence: TGTGCCAGCACATGGGACTGGGGCTCCTACGAGCAGTACTTC.

The chain has TRBV5-4 and TRBJ2-5; no clear D gene. This CDR3 has 15 amino acids. V was pared by 3 bases and J by 1 base, with 13 bases between. Germline CDR1 and CDR2: SGHNT and YYREEE (reference sequence). The CDR3 nucleotides read TGTGCCAGCAGCTGGTGGGCCCTTAGCCAAGAGACCCAGTACTTC. This codes for CASSWWALSQETQYF.

There are a few counts of this clone. The V and J genes are TRBV28 and TRBJ2-1; 14 nucleotides match TRBD2. CDR1 is MDHEN, CDR2 SYDVKM, per germline. With 3 bases clipped from V and 3 bases from J, the junction kept 1 base outside the gene matches. CDR3 length: 16 residues. Here the CDR3 reads CASSFGLAGGYNEQFF. In nucleotides, the CDR3 is TGTGCCAGCAGTTTCGGACTAGCGGGGGGCTACAATGAGCAGTTCTTC.

This clone is medium-sized in the sample. V is TRBV6-1 and J is TRBJ2-1, with 7 bases aligning to TRBD1. Germline loops: CDR1 MNHNS, CDR2 SASEGT. CDR3 length: 15 residues. The trim removed 5 bases at V and 4 bases at J, leaving 8 bases unmatched. In nucleotides, the CDR3 is TGTGCCAGCAGTTTCGGACAGGCGATGTACAATGAGCAGTTCTTC. Translating it yields CASSFGQAMYNEQFF.

The chain links TRBV5-1 to TRBJ1-6, with 8 bases that match TRBD1. Germline CDR1 reads SGHRS; CDR2 reads YFSETQ. V lost 4 bases, J lost 7 bases, and 7 bases stayed unmatched. This CDR3 is 15 amino acids long. CDR3 nucleotides: TGCGCCAGCAGCCTCGCGACAGGGGTAAATTCACCCCTCCACTTT. It encodes CASSLATGVNSPLHF.

The genes are TRBV15 and TRBJ1-5, with D unclear. Germline values: CDR1 LNHNV, CDR2 YYDKDF (reference sequence). CDR3 length: 16 residues. With 3 bases removed from V and 3 bases from J, the gap between germline ends came to 15 bases. CDR3 residues: CATSSREVGVNQPQHF. CDR3 nucleotide sequence: TGTGCCACCAGCAGTAGGGAGGTGGGTGTCAATCAGCCCCAGCATTTT.

This chain joins TRBV10-3 and TRBJ2-3; 7 nucleotides line up with TRBD2. The V gene's germline CDR1 is ENHRY and CDR2 SYGVKD. The J segment lost 1 base and the V segment lost 7 bases, leaving 11 bases of the junction unmatched. This CDR3 has 16 amino acids. The DNA for the CDR3 is TGTGCCATCACCCCTTGGGAGGGCCAGGGCACAGATACGCAGTATTTT. Amino acids: CAITPWEGQGTDTQYF.

The V gene is TRBV4-2, the J gene TRBJ2-5; 10 nucleotides agree with TRBD2. The V and J ends lost 0 bases and 5 bases, in that order; junction bases with no gene match: 3. This CDR3 is built from 15 residues. Germline CDR1 is LGHNA and CDR2 is YNFKEQ. The CDR3 loop is CASSQDGSGRETQYF. The CDR3 region has the DNA TGTGCCAGCAGCCAAGATGGTAGCGGGAGGGAGACCCAGTACTTC.

The rearrangement uses TRBV25-1 and TRBJ2-7; D may be TRBD1 (6 bases). Trimming took 2 bases from V and 6 from J, leaving 14 bases between them. Germline loops: CDR1 MGHDK, CDR2 SYGVNS. The CDR3 sequence is 14 residues long. The CDR3 sequence is CASSEHWTVPEQYF. In nucleotides, the CDR3 is TGTGCCAGCAGTGAACACTGGACAGTCCCCGAGCAGTACTTC.

Judged by abundance, this clone is medium-sized. The chain couples TRBV2 to TRBJ2-5, with D tentatively TRBD1 (5 bases). Trimming stripped 7 bases from V and 5 bases from J, with 17 bases between. The CDR3 has 14 amino acids. From germline, CDR1 is SNHLY and CDR2 FYNNEI. The CDR3 is CASTLGAGMETQYF. CDR3 in DNA: TGTGCCAGCACCCTTGGGGCAGGGATGGAGACCCAGTACTTC.

This clone has a single count. The gene calls are TRBV30 and TRBJ1-1, with D possibly being TRBD1 (6 bases). The germline gives CDR1 GTSNPN, CDR2 SVGIG (reference sequence). V lost 5 bases and J 5 bases, leaving 15 bases between the germline ends. The CDR3 contains 13 residues. In nucleotides, the CDR3 is TGTGCCTGGTCAGGGGCCTCAAGTACTGAAGCTTTCTTT. Its protein product is CAWSGASSTEAFF.

By share of the sample, this clone is medium-sized. V gene TRBV4-1 combines with J gene TRBJ2-7; weak D call: TRBD1 (6 bases). Trimming pared 4 bases from V and 0 bases from J, leaving 13 bases between. Germline-derived CDR1 and CDR2 are MGHRA and YSYEKL. The CDR3 loop spans 15 amino acids. CDR3 coding DNA: TGCGCCAGCAGCCCCAGGGGTGAGAGCTCCTACGAGCAGTACTTC. Protein: CASSPRGESSYEQYF.

V gene TRBV14 combines with J gene TRBJ2-7, with D unclear. Trimming took off 2 bases at V and 0 bases at J, with 11 bases between the two ends. CDR1 and CDR2 from the germline V gene are SGHDN and FVKESK. The CDR3 is made up of 15 amino acids. The CDR3 loop is CASSQIRQASYEQYF. DNA of the CDR3: TGTGCCAGCAGCCAAATCCGCCAGGCCTCCTACGAGCAGTACTTC.

The chain uses TRBV27 and TRBJ2-5; TRBD2 aligns across 8 bases. The CDR3 extends over 15 amino acids. The germline CDR1 and CDR2 sequences are MNHEY and SMNVEV (reference sequence). Trimming cost V 3 bases and J 1 base; bases outside gene matches: 4. CDR3 bases: TGTGCCAGCAGTTTGATAGCGGGAATCCAAGAGACCCAGTACTTC. Amino acids: CASSLIAGIQETQYF.

The J gene is TRBJ2-3, the V gene TRBV7-9; D gene uncertain. Trimming removed 0 bases at V and 2 bases at J, with 9 bases between. This CDR3 spans 15 amino acids. CDR1 is SEHNR and CDR2 is FQNEAQ in the germline V gene (reference sequence). CDR3 nucleotide sequence: TGTGCCAGCAGCTTAGCGTCCACTGACACAGATACGCAGTATTTT. Residues: CASSLASTDTDTQYF.

This chain links TRBV14 with TRBJ1-2, with D hard to call. CDR1 is SGHDN and CDR2 is FVKESK in the germline V gene. The CDR3 sequence is 13 residues long. Deletions cut 4 bases from V and 3 bases from J, with 9 bases between. In DNA, the CDR3 is TGTGCCAGCAGCCCGAAGCCCCACTATGGCTACACCTTC. Encoded protein: CASSPKPHYGYTF.

This clone showed up just once. This sequence joins TRBV7-8 and TRBJ2-3; 8 bases match TRBD2. The V segment lost 1 base and the J segment 14 bases; nucleotides outside the gene matches: 11. CDR3 size: 14 residues. Germline lookup yields CDR1 SGHVS and CDR2 FQNEAQ. The DNA for the CDR3 is TGTGCCAGCAGCTTAGTAGGGCTAGCGGGCGAGAGGTATTTT. Protein product: CASSLVGLAGERYF.

In this sample, this clone turned up once. V gene TRBV7-3 combines with J gene TRBJ2-1, with 9 bases fitting TRBD2. The V segment lost 5 bases and the J segment 2 bases; nucleotides outside the gene matches: 10. Germline CDR1 SGHTA, CDR2 FQGTGA. CDR3 size: 17 residues. The CDR3 DNA sequence: TGTGCCAGCAGCCCGTCTAGCGGGACGCTGGCCTACAATGAGCAGTTCTTC. This codes for CASSPSSGTLAYNEQFF.

V is TRBV9 and J is TRBJ2-2, with a tentative D call TRBD2 (6 bases). The CDR3 is 16 residues long. The germline V and J ends were trimmed by 0 bases and 1 base, with 10 bases remaining between them. Germline assignment: CDR1 SGDLS and CDR2 YYNGEE. The CDR3 DNA is TGTGCCAGCAGCGTAGGCCAGCGGGTGAACACCGGGGAGCTGTTTTTT. It yields the protein CASSVGQRVNTGELFF. Drawing the rest from reference TRBV9 and TRBJ2-2, the complete variable domain is DSGVTQTPKHLITATGQRVTLRCSPRSGDLSVYWYQQSLDQGLQFLIQYYNGEERAKGNILERFSAQQFPDLHSELNLSSLELGDSALYFCASSVGQRVNTGELFFGEGSRLTVL.

The chain employs TRBV10-2 and TRBJ2-1, with D uncertain. The V gene's germline CDR1 is WSHSY and CDR2 SAAADI. V shed 5 bases and J shed 10 bases, with 12 bases lying between them. The CDR3 is 12 amino acids. The CDR3 is CASSLYPPEQFF. The CDR3 nucleotides are TGCGCCAGCAGTCTTTATCCCCCCGAGCAGTTCTTC.